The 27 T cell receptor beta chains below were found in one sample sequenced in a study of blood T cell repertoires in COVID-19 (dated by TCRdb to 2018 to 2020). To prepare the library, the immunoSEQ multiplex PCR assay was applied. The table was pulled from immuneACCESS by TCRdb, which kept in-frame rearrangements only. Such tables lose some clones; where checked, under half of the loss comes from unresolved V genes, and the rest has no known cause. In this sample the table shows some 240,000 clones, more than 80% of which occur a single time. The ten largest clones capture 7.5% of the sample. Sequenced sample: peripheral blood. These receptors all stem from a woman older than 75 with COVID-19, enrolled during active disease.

The CDR3 DNA reads TGTGCCAGCACAGGGGCTGGAAACACCATATATTTT. This sequence encodes CASTGAGNTIYF. The chain couples TRBV19 to TRBJ1-3, with TRBD1 matching 7 bases. CDR1 is LNHDA and CDR2 is SQIVND in the germline V gene (reference sequence). V dropped 9 bases and J dropped 2; count of bases not matched to a gene: 1. The CDR3 length is 12 residues.

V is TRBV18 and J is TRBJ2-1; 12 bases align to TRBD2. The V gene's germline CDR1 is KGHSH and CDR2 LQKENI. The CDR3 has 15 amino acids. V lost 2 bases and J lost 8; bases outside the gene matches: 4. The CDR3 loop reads CASSPTSGGFDEQFF. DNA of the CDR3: TGTGCCAGCTCACCAACTAGCGGGGGGTTCGATGAGCAGTTCTTC.

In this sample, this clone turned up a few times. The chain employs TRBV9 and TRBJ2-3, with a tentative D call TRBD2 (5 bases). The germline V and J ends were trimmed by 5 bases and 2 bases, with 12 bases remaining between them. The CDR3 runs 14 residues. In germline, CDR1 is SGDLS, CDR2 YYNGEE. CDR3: CASSADFYTDTQYF. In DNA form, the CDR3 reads TGTGCCAGCAGTGCGGACTTTTACACAGATACGCAGTATTTT.

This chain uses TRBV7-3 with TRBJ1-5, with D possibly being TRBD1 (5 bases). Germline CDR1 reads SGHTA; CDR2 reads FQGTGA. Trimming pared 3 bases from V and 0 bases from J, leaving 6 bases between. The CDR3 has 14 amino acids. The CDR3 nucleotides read TGTGCCAGCAGCTTCAGGGATAGCAATCAGCCCCAGCATTTT. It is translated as CASSFRDSNQPQHF.

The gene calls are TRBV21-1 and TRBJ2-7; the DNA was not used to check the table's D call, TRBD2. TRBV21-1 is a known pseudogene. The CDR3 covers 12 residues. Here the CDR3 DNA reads TGTGCCAGCAAAGGGAGGGTCTACGAGCAGTACTTC. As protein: CASKGRVYEQYF.

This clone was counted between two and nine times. The CDR3 loop is CASGNPRGTEAFF. The CDR3 DNA follows: TGTGCCAGCGGTAACCCCCGGGGTACTGAAGCTTTCTTT. This sequence joins TRBV11-2 and TRBJ1-1; no firm D call. V shed 8 bases and J shed 5 bases, with 15 bases lying between them. This CDR3 contains 13 residues. Germline loops: CDR1 SGHAT, CDR2 FQNNGV.

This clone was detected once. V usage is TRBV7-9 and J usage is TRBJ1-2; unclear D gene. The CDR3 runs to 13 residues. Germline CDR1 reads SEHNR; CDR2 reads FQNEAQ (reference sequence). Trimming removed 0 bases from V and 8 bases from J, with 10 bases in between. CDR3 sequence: CASSLAAGNGYTF. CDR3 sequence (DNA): TGTGCCAGCAGCTTAGCCGCAGGTAACGGCTACACCTTC.

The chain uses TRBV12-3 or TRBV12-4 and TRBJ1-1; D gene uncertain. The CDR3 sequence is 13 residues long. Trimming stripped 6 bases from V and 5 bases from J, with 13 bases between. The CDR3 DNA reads TGTGCCAGCAGCTCGGAAAGAGGAACTGAAGCTTTCTTT. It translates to CASSSERGTEAFF.

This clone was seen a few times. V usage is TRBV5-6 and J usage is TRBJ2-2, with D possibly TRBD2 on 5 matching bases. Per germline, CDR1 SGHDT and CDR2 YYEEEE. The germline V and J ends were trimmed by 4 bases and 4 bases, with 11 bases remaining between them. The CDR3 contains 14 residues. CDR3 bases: TGTGCCAGCAGCAGGGCTAGCAGCACCGGGGAGCTGTTTTTT. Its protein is CASSRASSTGELFF.

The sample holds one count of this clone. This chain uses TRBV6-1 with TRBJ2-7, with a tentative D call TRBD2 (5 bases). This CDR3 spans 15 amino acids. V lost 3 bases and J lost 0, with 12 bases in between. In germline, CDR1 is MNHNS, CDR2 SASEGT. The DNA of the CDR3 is TGTGCCAGCAGTGAGGCGGGTTCGAGCTCCTACGAGCAGTACTTC. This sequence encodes CASSEAGSSSYEQYF.

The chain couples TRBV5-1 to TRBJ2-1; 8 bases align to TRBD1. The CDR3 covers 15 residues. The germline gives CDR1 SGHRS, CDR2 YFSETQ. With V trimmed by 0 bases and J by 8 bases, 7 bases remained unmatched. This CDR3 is CASSLAGQGVYEQFF. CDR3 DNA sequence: TGCGCCAGCAGCTTGGCTGGACAGGGTGTCTATGAGCAGTTCTTC.

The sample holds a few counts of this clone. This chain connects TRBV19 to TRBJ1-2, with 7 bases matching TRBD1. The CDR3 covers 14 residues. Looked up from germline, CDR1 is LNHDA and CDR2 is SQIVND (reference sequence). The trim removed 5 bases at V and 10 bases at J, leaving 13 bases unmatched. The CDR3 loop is CASSRQGEARDYTF. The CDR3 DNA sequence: TGTGCCAGTAGTCGCCAGGGGGAGGCTCGTGACTACACCTTC.

This CDR3 reads CASSRSHAINEQFF. Here the CDR3 DNA reads TGTGCCAGCAGCCGATCACACGCCATCAATGAGCAGTTCTTC. V usage is TRBV14 and J usage is TRBJ2-1; D gene ambiguous. Per germline, CDR1 SGHDN and CDR2 FVKESK. The V and J ends lost 4 bases and 6 bases respectively, with 13 bases between them. The CDR3 is made up of 14 amino acids.

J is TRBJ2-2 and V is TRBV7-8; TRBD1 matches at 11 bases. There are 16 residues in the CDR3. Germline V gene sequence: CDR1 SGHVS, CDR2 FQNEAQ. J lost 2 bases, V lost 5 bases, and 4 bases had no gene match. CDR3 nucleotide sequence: TGTGCCAGCAGCCGCGGGACAGGGGGAAACACCGGGGAGCTGTTTTTT. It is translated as CASSRGTGGNTGELFF.

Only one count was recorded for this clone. The CDR3 bases are TGTGCCTGGGCTTTGGACACCACAGATACGCAGTATTTT. As protein: CAWALDTTDTQYF. The chain links TRBV30 to TRBJ2-3; perhaps TRBD1 as D (5 bases). The CDR3 sequence is 13 residues long. The germline V gene has CDR1 GTSNPN and CDR2 SVGIG (reference sequence). Trimming removed 5 bases from V and 2 bases from J, with 11 bases in between.

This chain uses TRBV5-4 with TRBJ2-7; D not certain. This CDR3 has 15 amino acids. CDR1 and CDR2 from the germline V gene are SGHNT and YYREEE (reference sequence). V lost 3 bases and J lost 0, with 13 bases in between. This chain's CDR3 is CASSSREAYSYEQYF. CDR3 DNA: TGTGCCAGCAGCTCCCGCGAGGCTTACTCCTACGAGCAGTACTTC.

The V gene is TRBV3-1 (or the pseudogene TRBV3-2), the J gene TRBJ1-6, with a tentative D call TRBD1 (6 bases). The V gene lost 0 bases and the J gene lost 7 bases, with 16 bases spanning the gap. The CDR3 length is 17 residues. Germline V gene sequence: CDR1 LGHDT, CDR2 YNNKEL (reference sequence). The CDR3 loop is CASSQELATGRNSPLHF. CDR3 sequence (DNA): TGTGCCAGCAGCCAAGAGCTGGCGACAGGACGAAATTCACCCCTCCACTTT.

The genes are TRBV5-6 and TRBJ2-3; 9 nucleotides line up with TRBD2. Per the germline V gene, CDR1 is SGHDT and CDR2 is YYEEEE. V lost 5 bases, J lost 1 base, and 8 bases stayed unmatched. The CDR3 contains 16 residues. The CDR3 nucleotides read TGTGCCAGCAGTCTCCAGATAGCGGGGGGCACAGATACGCAGTATTTT. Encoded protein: CASSLQIAGGTDTQYF.

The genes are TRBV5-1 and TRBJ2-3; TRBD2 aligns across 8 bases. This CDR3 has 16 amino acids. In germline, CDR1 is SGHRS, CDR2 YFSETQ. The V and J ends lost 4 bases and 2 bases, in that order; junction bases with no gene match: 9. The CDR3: CASSPLPGGSTDTQYF. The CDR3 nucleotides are TGCGCCAGCAGCCCCCTTCCGGGGGGGTCCACAGATACGCAGTATTTT.

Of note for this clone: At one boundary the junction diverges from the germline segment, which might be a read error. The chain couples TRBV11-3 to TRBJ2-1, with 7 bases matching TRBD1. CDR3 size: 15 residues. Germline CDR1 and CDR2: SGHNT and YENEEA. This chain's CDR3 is CASSLAGTENNEQFF. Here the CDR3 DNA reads TGTGCCAGCAGTTTAGCCGGGACAGAGAACAATGAGCAGTTCTTC. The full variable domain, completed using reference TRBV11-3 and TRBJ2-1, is EAGVVQSPRYKIIEKKQPVAFWCNPISGHNTLYWYLQNLGQGPELLIRYENEEAVDDSQLPKDRFSAERLKGVDSTLKIQPAELGDSAVYLCASSLAGTENNEQFFGPGTRLTVL.

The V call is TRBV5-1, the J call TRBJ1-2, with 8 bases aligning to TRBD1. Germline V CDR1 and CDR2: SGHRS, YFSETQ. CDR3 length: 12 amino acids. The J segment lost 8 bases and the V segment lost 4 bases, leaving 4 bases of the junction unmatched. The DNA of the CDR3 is TGCGCCAGCAGCCCGACAGGGGAAGGCTACACCTTC. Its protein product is CASSPTGEGYTF.

The CDR3 sequence is CASSSGRWEDTEAFF. CDR3 bases: TGCGCCAGCAGCTCCGGACGGTGGGAGGACACTGAAGCTTTCTTT. This chain joins TRBV5-1 and TRBJ1-1, with D unclear. CDR3 length: 15 amino acids. The germline V gene has CDR1 SGHRS and CDR2 YFSETQ. Trimming removed 3 bases from V and 3 bases from J, with 15 bases in between.

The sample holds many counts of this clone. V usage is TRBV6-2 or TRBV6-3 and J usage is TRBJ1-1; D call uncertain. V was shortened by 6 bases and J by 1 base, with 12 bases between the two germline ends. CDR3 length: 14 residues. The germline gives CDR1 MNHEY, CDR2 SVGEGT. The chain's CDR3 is CASSTSGRNTEAFF. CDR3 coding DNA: TGTGCCAGCAGCACCTCGGGGAGGAACACTGAAGCTTTCTTT.

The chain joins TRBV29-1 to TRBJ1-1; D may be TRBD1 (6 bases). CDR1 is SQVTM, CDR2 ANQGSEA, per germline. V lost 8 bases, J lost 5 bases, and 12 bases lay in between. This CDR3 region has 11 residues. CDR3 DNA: TGCAGCTTTCACAGGGAAACTGAAGCTTTCTTT. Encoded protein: CSFHRETEAFF.

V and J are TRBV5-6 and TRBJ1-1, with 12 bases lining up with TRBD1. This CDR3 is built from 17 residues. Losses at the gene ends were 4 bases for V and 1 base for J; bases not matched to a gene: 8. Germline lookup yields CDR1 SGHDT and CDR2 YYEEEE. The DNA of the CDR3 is TGTGCCAGCAGCGTTCCGGGACAGGGGGCAAGGAACACTGAAGCTTTCTTT. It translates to CASSVPGQGARNTEAFF.

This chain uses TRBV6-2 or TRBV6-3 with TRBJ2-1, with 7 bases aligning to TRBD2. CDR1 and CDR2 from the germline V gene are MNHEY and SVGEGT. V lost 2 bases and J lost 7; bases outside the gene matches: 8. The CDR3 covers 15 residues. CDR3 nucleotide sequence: TGTGCCAGCAGTTACGAGGGCGGGAGTAGGAATGAGCAGTTCTTC. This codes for CASSYEGGSRNEQFF.

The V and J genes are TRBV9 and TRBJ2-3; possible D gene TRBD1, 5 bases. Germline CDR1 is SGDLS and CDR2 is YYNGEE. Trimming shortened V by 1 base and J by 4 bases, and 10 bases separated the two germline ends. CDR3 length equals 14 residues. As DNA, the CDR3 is TGTGCCAGCAGCGTAAACGTGGGGCCAGATACGCAGTATTTT. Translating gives CASSVNVGPDTQYF.